These 9 T cell receptor beta chains came from one sample sequenced in a study of T cell responses to AZD1222 COVID-19 vaccine. Repertoires were generated with immunoSEQ multiplex PCR, while TCRdb's copy carries only in-frame clones and drops some. The profile shows around 200,000 clones, roughly 88% of them singletons. Here the sequenced sample was peripheral blood, taken on day 0 of AZD1222 vaccination. The receptors derive from an adult in good health.

The CDR3 spells CASSQNLGAGMSYTF. In DNA, the CDR3 is TGTGCCAGCAGCCAAAACCTGGGCGCAGGGATGAGCTACACCTTC. This chain links TRBV3-1 (or the pseudogene TRBV3-2) with TRBJ1-2, with D perhaps matching TRBD1 (5 bases). Per germline, CDR1 LGHDT and CDR2 YNNKEL (reference sequence). The CDR3 extends over 15 amino acids. Trimming removed 2 bases at V and 9 bases at J, with 19 bases between.

This chain connects TRBV30 to TRBJ2-1, with D tentatively TRBD1 (5 bases). The CDR3 has 12 residues. Trimming removed 5 bases from V and 15 bases from J, with 20 bases in between. Germline values: CDR1 GTSNPN, CDR2 SVGIG (reference sequence). CDR3 nucleotide sequence: TGTGCCTGGGGCCCCTCCGCAGGGTGGATGTTCTTC. Protein product: CAWGPSAGWMFF.

The V gene is TRBV27, the J gene TRBJ2-5, with TRBD2 identical over 12 bases. The CDR3 is made up of 17 amino acids. V dropped 4 bases and J dropped 1; count of bases not matched to a gene: 7. Per the germline V gene, CDR1 is MNHEY and CDR2 is SMNVEV (reference sequence). CDR3 residues: CASSSTGLAGFQETQYF. The CDR3 DNA sequence: TGTGCCAGCAGTTCCACCGGACTAGCGGGGTTCCAAGAGACCCAGTACTTC.

The gene calls are TRBV7-9 and TRBJ2-7; 7 nucleotides line up with TRBD2. Germline V gives CDR1 SEHNR, CDR2 FQNEAQ (reference sequence). This CDR3 contains 14 residues. Trimming at V came to 4 bases and at J to 0 bases, leaving 3 bases not matched to a gene. CDR3 sequence (DNA): TGTGCCAGCAGCTGGGGACTAAACTCCTACGAGCAGTACTTC. This gives the protein CASSWGLNSYEQYF.

The chain has TRBV19 and TRBJ2-3; either TRBD1 or TRBD2 may supply D (5 bases each). Per the germline V gene, CDR1 is LNHDA and CDR2 is SQIVND (reference sequence). The CDR3 is made up of 16 amino acids. Trimming pared 5 bases from V and 4 bases from J, leaving 19 bases between. The CDR3 DNA reads TGTGCCAGTAGTGAAGGGACGAGTCAATTGGCAGATACGCAGTATTTT. Amino acid sequence: CASSEGTSQLADTQYF.

CDR3 in DNA: TGTGCCAGCAGCTTAATAACGTCCAGCTCTGGAAACACCATATATTTT. Residues: CASSLITSSSGNTIYF. This chain joins TRBV5-4 and TRBJ1-3; D gene unclear. Trimming cost V 2 bases and J 0 bases, with 12 bases left between them. The CDR3 runs to 16 residues. From germline, CDR1 is SGHNT and CDR2 YYREEE (reference sequence).

The chain employs TRBV7-2 and TRBJ2-4; a weak D match, TRBD1 (7 bases). V dropped 7 bases and J dropped 10 bases, with 29 bases sitting between them. CDR3 length equals 17 residues. Germline loops: CDR1 SGHTA, CDR2 FQGNSA. CDR3 DNA sequence: TGTGCCAGCACCCAGGGCGGGGAACAGGGGAACCTGAGGATTCAGTACTTC. It specifies CASTQGGEQGNLRIQYF.

The V gene is TRBV3-1 (or the pseudogene TRBV3-2), the J gene TRBJ2-2; TRBD1 aligns across 7 bases. Germline assignment: CDR1 LGHDT and CDR2 YNNKEL (reference sequence). With V trimmed by 4 bases and J by 4 bases, 6 bases remained unmatched. The CDR3 loop spans 15 amino acids. CDR3 sequence: CASSRHRQGTGELFF. The CDR3 region has the DNA TGTGCCAGCAGCCGCCACCGACAGGGCACCGGGGAGCTGTTTTTT.

The chain has TRBV27 and TRBJ1-3; no firm D call. Looked up from germline, CDR1 is MNHEY and CDR2 is SMNVEV (reference sequence). The V gene lost 6 bases and the J gene lost 0 bases, with 6 bases spanning the gap. The CDR3 covers 13 residues. DNA for the CDR3: TGTGCCAGCAGAGGTTTCTCTGGAAACACCATATATTTT. Amino acid sequence: CASRGFSGNTIYF.